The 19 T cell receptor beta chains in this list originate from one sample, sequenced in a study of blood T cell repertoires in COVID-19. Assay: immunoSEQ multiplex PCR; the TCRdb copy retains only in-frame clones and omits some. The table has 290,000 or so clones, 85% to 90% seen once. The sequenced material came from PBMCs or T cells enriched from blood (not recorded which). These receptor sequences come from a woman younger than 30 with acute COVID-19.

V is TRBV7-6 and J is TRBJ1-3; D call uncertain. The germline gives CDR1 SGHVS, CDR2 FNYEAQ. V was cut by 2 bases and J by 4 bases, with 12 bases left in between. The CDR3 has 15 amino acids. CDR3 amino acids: CASSLNYSPGNTIYF. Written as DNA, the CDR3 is TGTGCCAGCAGCTTAAATTACAGTCCAGGAAACACCATATATTTT.

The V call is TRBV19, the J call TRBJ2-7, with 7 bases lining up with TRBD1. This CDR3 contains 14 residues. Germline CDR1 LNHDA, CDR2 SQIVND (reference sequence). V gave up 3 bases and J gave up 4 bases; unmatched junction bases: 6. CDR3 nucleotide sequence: TGTGCCAGTAGTATCGAAACAGGGGTGTACGAGCAGTACTTC. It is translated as CASSIETGVYEQYF.

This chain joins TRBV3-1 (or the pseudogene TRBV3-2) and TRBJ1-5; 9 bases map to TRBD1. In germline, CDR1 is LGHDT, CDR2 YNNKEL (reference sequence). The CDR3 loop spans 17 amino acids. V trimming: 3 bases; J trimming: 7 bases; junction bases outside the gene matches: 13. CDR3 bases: TGTGCCAGCAGCCAGGATCCAACAGGACAGGGGCTCCAGCCCCAGCATTTT. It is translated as CASSQDPTGQGLQPQHF.

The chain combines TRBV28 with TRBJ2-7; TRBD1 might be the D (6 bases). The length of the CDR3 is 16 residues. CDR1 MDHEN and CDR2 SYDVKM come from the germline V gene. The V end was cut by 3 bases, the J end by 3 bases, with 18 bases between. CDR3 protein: CASSLFARDTHYEQYF. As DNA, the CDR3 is TGTGCCAGCAGTTTGTTCGCCCGGGACACGCACTACGAGCAGTACTTC.

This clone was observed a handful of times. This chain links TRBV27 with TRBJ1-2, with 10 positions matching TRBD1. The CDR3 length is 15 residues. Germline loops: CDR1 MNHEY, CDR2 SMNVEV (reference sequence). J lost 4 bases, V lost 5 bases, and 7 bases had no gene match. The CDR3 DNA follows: TGTGCCAGCAGTCCTATGACAGGGGGCCCCTATGGCTACACCTTC. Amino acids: CASSPMTGGPYGYTF.

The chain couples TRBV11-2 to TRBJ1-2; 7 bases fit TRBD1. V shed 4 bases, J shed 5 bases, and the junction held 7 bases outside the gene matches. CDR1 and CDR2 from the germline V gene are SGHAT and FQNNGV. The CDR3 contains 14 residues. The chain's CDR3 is CASSSSGGSYGYTF. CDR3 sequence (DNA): TGTGCCAGCAGCTCTTCAGGGGGTTCGTATGGCTACACCTTC.

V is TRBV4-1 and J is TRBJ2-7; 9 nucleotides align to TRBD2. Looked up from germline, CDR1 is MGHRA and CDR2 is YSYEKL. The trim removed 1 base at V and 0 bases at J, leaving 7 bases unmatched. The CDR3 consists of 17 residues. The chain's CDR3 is CASSQASGGRASYEQYF. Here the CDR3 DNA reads TGCGCCAGCAGCCAAGCTTCTGGCGGGAGGGCCTCCTACGAGCAGTACTTC.

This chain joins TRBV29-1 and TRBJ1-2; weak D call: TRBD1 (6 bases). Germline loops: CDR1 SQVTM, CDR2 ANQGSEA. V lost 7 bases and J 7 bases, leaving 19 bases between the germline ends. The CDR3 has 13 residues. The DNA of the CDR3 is TGCAGCGCCTACAGGGACGATCAGTCTGGCTACACCTTC. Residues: CSAYRDDQSGYTF.

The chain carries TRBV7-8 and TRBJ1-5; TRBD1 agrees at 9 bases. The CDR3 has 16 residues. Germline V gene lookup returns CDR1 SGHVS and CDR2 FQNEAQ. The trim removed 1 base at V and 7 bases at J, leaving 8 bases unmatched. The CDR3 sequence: CASSLEGTGNNQPQHF. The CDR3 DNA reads TGTGCCAGCAGCTTAGAAGGGACAGGGAACAACCAGCCCCAGCATTTT.

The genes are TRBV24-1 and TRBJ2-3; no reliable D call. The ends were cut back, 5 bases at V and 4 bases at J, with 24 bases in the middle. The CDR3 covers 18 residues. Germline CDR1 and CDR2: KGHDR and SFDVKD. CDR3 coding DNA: TGTGCCACCAGTGCCAGAACCAGACTCAAGCCTGTAGCAGATACGCAGTATTTT. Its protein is CATSARTRLKPVADTQYF.

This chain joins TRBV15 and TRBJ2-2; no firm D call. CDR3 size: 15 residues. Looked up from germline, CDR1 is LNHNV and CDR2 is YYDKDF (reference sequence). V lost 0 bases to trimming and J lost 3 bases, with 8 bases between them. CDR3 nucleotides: TGTGCCACCAGCAGAGATCTAACCTACACCGGGGAGCTGTTTTTT. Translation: CATSRDLTYTGELFF. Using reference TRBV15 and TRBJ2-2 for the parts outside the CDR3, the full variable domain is DAMVIQNPRYQVTQFGKPVTLSCSQTLNHNVMYWYQQKSSQAPKLLFHYYDKDFNNEADTPDNFQSRRPNTSFCFLDIRSPGLGDTAMYLCATSRDLTYTGELFFGEGSRLTVL.

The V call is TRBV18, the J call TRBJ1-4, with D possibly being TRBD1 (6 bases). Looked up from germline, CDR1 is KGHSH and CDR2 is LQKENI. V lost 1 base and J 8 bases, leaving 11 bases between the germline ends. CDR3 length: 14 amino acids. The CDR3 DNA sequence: TGTGCCAGCTCACCACGGGGGGGGCCCGAAAAACTGTTTTTT. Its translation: CASSPRGGPEKLFF.

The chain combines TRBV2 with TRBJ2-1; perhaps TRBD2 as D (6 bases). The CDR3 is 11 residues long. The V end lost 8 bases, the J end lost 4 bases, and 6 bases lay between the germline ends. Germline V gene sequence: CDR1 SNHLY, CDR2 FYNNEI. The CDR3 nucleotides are TGTGCCAGCGGAGGGTACAATGAGCAGTTCTTC. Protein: CASGGYNEQFF.

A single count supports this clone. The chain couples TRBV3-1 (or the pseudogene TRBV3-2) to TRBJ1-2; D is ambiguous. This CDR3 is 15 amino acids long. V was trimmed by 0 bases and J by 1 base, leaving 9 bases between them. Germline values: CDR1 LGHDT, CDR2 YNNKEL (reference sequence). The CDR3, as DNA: TGTGCCAGCAGCCAAGATCTTACTGATAACTATGGCTACACCTTC. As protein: CASSQDLTDNYGYTF.

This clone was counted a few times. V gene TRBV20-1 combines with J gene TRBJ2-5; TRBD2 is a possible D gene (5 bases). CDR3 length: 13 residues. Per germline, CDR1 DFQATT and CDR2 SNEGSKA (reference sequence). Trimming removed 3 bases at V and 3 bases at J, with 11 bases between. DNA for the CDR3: TGCAGTGCTAGTTACGTGGGAGAAGAGACCCAGTACTTC. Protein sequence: CSASYVGEETQYF.

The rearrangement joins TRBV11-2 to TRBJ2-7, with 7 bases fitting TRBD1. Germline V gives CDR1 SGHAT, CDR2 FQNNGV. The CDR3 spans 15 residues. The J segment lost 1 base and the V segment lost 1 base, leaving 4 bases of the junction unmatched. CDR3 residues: CASSLVRGLSYEQYF. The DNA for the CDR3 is TGTGCCAGCAGCTTAGTGAGGGGGCTATCCTACGAGCAGTACTTC.

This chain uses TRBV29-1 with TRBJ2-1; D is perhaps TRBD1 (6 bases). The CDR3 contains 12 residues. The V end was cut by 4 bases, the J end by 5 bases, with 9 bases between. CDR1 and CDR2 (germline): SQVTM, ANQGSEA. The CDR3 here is CSVGAGDNEQFF. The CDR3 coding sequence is TGCAGCGTTGGGGCAGGGGACAATGAGCAGTTCTTC.

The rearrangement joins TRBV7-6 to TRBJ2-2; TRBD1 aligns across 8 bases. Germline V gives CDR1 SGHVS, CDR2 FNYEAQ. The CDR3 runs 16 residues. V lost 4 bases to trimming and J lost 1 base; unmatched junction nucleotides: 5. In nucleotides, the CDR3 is TGTGCCAGCAGCTCCTCACAGGGGGGGAACACCGGGGAGCTGTTTTTT. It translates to CASSSSQGGNTGELFF.

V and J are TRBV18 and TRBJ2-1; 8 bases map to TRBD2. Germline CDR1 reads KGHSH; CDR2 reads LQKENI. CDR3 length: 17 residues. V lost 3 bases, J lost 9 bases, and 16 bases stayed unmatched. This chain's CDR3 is CASSPPEGAGVLGEQFF. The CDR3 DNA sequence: TGTGCCAGCTCACCCCCAGAAGGAGCGGGAGTATTGGGTGAGCAGTTCTTC.